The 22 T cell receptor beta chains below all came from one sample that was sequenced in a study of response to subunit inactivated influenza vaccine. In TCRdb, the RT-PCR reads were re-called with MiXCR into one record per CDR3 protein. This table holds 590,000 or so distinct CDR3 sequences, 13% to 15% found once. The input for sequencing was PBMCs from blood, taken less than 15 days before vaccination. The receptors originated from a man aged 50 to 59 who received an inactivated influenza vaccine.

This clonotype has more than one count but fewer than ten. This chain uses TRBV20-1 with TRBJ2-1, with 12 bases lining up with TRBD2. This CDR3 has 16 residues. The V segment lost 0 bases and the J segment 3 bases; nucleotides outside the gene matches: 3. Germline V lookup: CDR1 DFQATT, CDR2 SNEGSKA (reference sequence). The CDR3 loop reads CSARESSGRDYNEQFF. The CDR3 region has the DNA TGCAGTGCTAGAGAGTCTAGCGGGAGGGACTACAATGAGCAGTTCTTC.

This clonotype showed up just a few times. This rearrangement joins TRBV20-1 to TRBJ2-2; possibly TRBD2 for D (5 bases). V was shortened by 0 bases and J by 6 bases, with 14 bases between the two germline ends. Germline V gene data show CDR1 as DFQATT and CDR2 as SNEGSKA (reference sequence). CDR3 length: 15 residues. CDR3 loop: CSARDLRGSAGELFF. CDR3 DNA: TGCAGTGCTAGAGATCTACGTGGGAGTGCCGGGGAGCTGTTTTTT.

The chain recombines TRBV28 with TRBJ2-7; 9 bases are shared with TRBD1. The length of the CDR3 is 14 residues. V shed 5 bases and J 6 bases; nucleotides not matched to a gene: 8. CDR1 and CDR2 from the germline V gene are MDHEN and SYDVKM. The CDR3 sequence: CASSVDRGLREQYF. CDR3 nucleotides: TGTGCCAGCAGTGTGGACAGGGGCCTTCGCGAGCAGTACTTC.

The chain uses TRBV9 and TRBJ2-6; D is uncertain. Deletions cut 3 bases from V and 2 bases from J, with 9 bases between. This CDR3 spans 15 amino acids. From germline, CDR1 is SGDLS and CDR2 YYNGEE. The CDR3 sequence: CASSGLSPGANVLTF. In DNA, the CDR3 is TGTGCCAGCAGCGGTTTGAGTCCTGGGGCCAACGTCCTGACTTTC.

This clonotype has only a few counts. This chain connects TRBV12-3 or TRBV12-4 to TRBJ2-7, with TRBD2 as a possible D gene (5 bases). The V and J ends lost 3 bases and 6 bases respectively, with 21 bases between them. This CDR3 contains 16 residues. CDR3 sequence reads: CASSFTPLASGFEQYF. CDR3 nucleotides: TGTGCCAGCAGTTTTACACCCCTAGCTTCAGGTTTCGAGCAGTACTTC.

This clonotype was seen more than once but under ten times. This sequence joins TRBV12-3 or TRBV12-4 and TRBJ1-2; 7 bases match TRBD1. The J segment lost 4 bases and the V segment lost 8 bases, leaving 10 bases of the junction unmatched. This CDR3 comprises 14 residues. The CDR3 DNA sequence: TGTGCCAGCGAAGGGGACAGTTCGATCTATGGCTACACCTTC. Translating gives CASEGDSSIYGYTF.

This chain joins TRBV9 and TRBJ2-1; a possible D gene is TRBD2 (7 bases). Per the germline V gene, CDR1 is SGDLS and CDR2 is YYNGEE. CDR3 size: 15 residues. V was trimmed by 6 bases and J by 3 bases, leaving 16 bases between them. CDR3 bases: TGTGCCAGCACCCGGGGGGCAGGAAGCTACAATGAGCAGTTCTTC. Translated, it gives CASTRGAGSYNEQFF.

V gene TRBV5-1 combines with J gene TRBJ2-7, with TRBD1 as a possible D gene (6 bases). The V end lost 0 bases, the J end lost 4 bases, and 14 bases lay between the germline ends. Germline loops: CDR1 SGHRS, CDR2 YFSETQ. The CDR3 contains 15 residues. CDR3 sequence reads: CASSLAAGATYEQYF. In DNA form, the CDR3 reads TGCGCCAGCAGCTTGGCCGCAGGGGCCACATACGAGCAGTACTTC.

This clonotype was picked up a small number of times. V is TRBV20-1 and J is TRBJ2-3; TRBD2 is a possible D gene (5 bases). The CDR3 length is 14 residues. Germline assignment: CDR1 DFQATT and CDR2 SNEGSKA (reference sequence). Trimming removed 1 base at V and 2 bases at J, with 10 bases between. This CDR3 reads CSARGWGATDTQYF. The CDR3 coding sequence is TGCAGTGCTAGAGGCTGGGGAGCCACAGATACGCAGTATTTT.

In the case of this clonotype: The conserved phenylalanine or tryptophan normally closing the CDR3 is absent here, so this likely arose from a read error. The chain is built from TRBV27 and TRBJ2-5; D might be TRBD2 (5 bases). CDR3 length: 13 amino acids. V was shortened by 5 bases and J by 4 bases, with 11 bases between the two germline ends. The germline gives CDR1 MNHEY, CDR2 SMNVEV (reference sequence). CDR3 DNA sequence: TGTGCCAGCAGTGAGTCGGCGGGAGAGACCCAGTACTTA. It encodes CASSESAGETQYL.

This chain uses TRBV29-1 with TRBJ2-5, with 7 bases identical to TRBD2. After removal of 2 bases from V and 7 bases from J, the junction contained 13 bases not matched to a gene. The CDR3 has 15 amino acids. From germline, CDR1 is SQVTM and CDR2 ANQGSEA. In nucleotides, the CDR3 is TGCAGCGTTGAAAGGCTAGCGGAGTTAGAGGGGACCCAGTACTTC. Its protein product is CSVERLAELEGTQYF.

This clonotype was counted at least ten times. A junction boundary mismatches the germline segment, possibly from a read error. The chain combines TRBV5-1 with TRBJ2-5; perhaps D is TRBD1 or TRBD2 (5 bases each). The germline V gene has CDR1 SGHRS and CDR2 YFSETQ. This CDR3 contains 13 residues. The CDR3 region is CASSGTGQETQYF. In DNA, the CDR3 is TGTGCCAGCAGCGGAACAGGCCAAGAGACCCAGTACTTC.

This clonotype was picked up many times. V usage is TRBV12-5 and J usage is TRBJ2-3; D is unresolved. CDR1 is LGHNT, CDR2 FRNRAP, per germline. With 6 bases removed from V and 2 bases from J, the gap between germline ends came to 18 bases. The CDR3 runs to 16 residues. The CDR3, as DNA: TGTGCTAGTGGACTCCCGGACCGCAGACTCACAGATACGCAGTATTTT. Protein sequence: CASGLPDRRLTDTQYF.

The CDR3 is CASSPYSQTNYGYTF. The CDR3 nucleotides read TGTGCCAGCAGCCCCTACTCGCAGACTAACTATGGCTACACCTTC. The chain carries TRBV3-1 and TRBJ1-2; D is ambiguous. Trimming stripped 4 bases from V and 0 bases from J, with 12 bases between. Looked up from germline, CDR1 is LGHDT and CDR2 is YNNKEL (reference sequence). The CDR3 has 15 residues. The full variable domain, in which reference TRBV3-1 and TRBJ1-2 provide the parts outside the CDR3, is DTAVSQTPKYLVTQMGNDKSIKCEQNLGHDTMYWYKQDSKKFLKIMFSYNNKELIINETVPNRFSPKSPDKAHLNLHINSLELGDSAVYFCASSPYSQTNYGYTFGSGTRLTVV.

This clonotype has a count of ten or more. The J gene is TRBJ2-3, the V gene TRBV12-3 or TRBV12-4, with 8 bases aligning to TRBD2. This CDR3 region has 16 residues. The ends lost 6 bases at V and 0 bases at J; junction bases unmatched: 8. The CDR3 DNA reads TGTGCCAGCAGCCCCAGACTAGCGCCGAGCACAGATACGCAGTATTTT. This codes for CASSPRLAPSTDTQYF.

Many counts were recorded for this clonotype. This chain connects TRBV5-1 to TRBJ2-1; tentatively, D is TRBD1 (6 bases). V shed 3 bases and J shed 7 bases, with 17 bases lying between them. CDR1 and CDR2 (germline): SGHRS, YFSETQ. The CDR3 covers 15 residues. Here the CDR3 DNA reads TGCGCCAGCAGCTCGGGACACCTAGGGGGTAATGAGCAGTTCTTC. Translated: CASSSGHLGGNEQFF.

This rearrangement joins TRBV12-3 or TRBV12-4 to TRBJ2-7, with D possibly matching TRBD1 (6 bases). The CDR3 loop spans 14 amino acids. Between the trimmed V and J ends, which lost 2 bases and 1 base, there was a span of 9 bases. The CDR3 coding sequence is TGTGCCAGCAGTTTAAATGACAGGTCCTACGAGCAGTACTTC. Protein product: CASSLNDRSYEQYF.

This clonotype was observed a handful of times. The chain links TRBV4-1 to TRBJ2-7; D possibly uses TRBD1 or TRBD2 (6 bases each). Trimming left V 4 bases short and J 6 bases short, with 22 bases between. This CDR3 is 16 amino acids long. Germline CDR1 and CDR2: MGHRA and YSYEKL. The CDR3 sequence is CASSRGGLSPLGEQYF. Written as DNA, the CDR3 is TGCGCCAGCAGCCGAGGGGGACTCTCACCCCTCGGCGAGCAGTACTTC.

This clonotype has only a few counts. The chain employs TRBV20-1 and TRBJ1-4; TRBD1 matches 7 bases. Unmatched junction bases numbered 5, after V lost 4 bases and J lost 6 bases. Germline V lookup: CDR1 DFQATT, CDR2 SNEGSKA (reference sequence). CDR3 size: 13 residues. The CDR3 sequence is CSAIPGQYEKLFF. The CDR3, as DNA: TGCAGTGCTATCCCGGGACAGTATGAAAAACTGTTTTTT.

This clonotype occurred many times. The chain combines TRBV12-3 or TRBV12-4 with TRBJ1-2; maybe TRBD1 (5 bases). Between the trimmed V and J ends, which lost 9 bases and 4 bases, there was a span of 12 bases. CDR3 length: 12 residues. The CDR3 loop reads CASSRQIYGYTF. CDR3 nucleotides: TGTGCCAGTAGTAGACAGATCTATGGCTACACCTTC.

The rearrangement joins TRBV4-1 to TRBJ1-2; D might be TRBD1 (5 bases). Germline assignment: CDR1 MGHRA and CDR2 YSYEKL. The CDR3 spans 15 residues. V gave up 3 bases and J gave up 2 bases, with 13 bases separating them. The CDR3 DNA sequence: TGCGCCAGCAGCCACCTGGGGACCGAGAACTATGGCTACACCTTC. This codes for CASSHLGTENYGYTF.

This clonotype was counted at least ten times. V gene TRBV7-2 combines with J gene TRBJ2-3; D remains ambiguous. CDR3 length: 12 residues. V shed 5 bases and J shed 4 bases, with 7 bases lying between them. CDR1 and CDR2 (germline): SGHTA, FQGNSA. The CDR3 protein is CASSQRADTQYF. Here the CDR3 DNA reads TGTGCCAGCAGCCAAAGGGCAGATACGCAGTATTTT.